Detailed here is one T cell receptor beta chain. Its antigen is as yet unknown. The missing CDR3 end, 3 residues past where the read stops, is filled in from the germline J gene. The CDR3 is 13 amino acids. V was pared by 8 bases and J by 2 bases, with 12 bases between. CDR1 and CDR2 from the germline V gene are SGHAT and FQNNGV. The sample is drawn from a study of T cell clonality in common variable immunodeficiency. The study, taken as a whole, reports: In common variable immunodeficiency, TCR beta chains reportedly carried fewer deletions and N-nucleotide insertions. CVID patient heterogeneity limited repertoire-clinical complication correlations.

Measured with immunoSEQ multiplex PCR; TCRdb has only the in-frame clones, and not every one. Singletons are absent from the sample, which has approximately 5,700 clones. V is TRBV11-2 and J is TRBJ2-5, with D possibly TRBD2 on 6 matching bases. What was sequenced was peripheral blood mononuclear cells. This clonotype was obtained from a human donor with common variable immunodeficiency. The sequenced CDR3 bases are TGTGCCAGCTCTGTCGGGACTCAAGAGACC. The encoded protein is CASSVGTQET. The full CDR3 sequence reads CASSVGTQETQYF.